The clone carrying this T cell receptor beta chain was recorded at least ten times. The antigen is not known. Isolating PBMCs gave at least 7 million of these cells per sample. These data come from a study of blood T cells in healthy people across ages. Study-level information: In model experiments, template switching was able to capture about one barcoded beta molecule for every two T cells that were present. Study outcomes and limitations: Changes in expanded clonotypes were possibly confounded, as the CMV status of donors was unknown.

Alongside a J-beta primer mix, a sample-barcoded 5' primer served in a second PCR lasting roughly 6 to 12 cycles. Using its own MiXCR run on the 5' RACE reads, TCRdb lists one record per CDR3 protein. Altogether about 510,000 distinct CDR3 sequences are present, 25% to 35% being singletons, with the ten largest covering approximately 3.7%. Germline-derived CDR1 and CDR2 are MNHNY and SVGAGI (reference sequence). The CDR3 runs 15 residues. V shed 1 base and J shed 2 bases, with 9 bases lying between them. These data were also filed under a second study, of T cells of mothers and their children. As that study records: Each mother yielded more than 9 million TCR beta CDR3 reads. Each child yielded around 2.9 million reads.

This TCR was recovered from a boy aged 2-15 years in good health. The chain has TRBV6-6 and TRBJ1-5; D is unresolved. The sequencing input was blood. The CDR3 loop is CASSYLDGRNQPQHF. The DNA for the CDR3 is TGTGCCAGCAGTTACTTGGACGGCCGCAATCAGCCCCAGCATTTT.